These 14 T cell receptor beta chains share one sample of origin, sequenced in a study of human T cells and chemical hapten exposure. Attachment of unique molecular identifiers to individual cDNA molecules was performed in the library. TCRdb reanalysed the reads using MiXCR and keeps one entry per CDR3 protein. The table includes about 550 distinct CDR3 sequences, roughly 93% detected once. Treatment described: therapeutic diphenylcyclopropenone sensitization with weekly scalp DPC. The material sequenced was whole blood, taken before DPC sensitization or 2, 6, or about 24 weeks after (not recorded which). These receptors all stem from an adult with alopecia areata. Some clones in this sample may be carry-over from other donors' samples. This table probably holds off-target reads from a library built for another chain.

CDR3 protein: CASSPRPPDTQYF. The DNA for the CDR3 is TGTGCCAGCAGCCCAAGACCCCCAGATACGCAGTATTTT. This chain links TRBV7-9 with TRBJ2-3, with D hard to call. Germline assignment: CDR1 SEHNR and CDR2 FQNEAQ (reference sequence). V was shortened by 5 bases and J by 4 bases, with 10 bases between the two germline ends. This CDR3 is 13 amino acids long.

The CDR3 loop is CASSPLGSGTGELFF. The CDR3 DNA is TGTGCCAGCAGCCCCCTAGGTAGTGGCACCGGGGAGCTGTTTTTT. This chain connects TRBV7-7 to TRBJ2-2; D remains ambiguous. The CDR3 contains 15 residues. V shed 5 bases and J shed 4 bases, with 14 bases lying between them. Germline V gene data show CDR1 as SSHAT and CDR2 as FNYEAQ (reference sequence).

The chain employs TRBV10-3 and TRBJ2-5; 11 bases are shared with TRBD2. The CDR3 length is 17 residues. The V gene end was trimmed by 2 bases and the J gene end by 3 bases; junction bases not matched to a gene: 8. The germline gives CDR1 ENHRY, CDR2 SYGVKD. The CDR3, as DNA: TGTGCCATCAGTGAGCCCCCGGGACTAGCGGAGAAAGAGACCCAGTACTTC. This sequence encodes CAISEPPGLAEKETQYF.

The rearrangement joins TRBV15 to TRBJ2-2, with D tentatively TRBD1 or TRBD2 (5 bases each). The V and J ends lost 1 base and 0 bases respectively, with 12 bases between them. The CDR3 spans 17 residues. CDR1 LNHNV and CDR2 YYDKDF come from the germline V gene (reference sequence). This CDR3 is CATSRGSGLSNTGELFF. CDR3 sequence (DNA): TGTGCCACCAGCAGAGGATCGGGGCTATCGAACACCGGGGAGCTGTTTTTT. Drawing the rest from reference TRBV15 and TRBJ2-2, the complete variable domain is DAMVIQNPRYQVTQFGKPVTLSCSQTLNHNVMYWYQQKSSQAPKLLFHYYDKDFNNEADTPDNFQSRRPNTSFCFLDIRSPGLGDTAMYLCATSRGSGLSNTGELFFGEGSRLTVL.

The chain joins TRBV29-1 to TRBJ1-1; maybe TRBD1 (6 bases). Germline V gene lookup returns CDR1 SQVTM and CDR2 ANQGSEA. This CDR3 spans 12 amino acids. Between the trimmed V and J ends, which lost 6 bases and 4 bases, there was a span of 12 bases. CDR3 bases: TGCAGCGTCACAGGGCCTGCCACTGAAGCTTTCTTT. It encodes CSVTGPATEAFF.

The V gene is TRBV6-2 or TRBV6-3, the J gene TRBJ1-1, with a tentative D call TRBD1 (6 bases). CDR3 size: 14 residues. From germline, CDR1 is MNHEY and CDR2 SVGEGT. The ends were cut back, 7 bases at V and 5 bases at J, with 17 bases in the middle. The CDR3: CASTTGGGLTEAFF. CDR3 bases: TGTGCCAGCACCACCGGGGGGGGCCTAACTGAAGCTTTCTTT.

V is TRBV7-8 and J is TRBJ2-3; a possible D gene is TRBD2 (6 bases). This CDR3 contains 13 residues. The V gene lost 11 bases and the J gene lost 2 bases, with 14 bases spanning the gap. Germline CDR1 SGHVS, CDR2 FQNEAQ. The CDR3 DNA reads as TGTGCCTCGAAGCGGGTTACCACAGATACGCAGTATTTT. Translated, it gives CASKRVTTDTQYF.

The CDR3 reads CSASWRVGTGELFF. DNA of the CDR3: TGCAGTGCTAGTTGGAGGGTGGGCACCGGGGAGCTGTTTTTT. This chain links TRBV20-1 with TRBJ2-2, with D perhaps matching TRBD2 (6 bases). Germline-derived CDR1 and CDR2 are DFQATT and SNEGSKA (reference sequence). Trimming took 3 bases from V and 4 from J, leaving 12 bases between them. The CDR3 loop spans 14 amino acids.

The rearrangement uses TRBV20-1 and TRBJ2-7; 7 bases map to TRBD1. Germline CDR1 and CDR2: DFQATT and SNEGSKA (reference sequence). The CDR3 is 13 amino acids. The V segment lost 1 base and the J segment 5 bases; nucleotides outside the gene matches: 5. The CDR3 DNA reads TGCAGTGCTAGAGTCGGCAGGGGGAACGAGCAGTACTTC. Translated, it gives CSARVGRGNEQYF.

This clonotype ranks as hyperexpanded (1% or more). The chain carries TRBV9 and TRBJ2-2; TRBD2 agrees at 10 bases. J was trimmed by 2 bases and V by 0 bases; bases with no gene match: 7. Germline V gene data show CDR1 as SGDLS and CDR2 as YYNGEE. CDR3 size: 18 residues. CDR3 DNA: TGTGCCAGCAGCGTAGTCACTAGCGGGATACAAAACACCGGGGAGCTGTTTTTT. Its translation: CASSVVTSGIQNTGELFF.

CDR3 nucleotides: TGTGCCATCAGGGGGACTGGATTTACCGGGGAGCTGTTTTTT. This encodes CAIRGTGFTGELFF. The chain combines TRBV10-3 with TRBJ2-2; D is perhaps TRBD2 (6 bases). The CDR3 runs to 14 residues. Germline CDR1 ENHRY, CDR2 SYGVKD. The ends were cut back, 6 bases at V and 5 bases at J, with 13 bases in the middle.

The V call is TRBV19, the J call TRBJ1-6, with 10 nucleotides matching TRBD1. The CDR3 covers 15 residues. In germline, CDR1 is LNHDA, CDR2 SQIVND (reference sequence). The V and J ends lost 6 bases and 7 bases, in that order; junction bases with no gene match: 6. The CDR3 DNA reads TGTGCCAGTAGGTGGGACAGGGGAAGGAATTCACCCCTCCACTTT. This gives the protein CASRWDRGRNSPLHF. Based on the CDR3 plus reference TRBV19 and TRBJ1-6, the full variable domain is DGGITQSPKYLFRKEGQNVTLSCEQNLNHDAMYWYRQDPGQGLRLIYYSQIVNDFQKGDIAEGYSVSREKKESFPLTVTSAQKNPTAFYLCASRWDRGRNSPLHFGNGTRLTVT.

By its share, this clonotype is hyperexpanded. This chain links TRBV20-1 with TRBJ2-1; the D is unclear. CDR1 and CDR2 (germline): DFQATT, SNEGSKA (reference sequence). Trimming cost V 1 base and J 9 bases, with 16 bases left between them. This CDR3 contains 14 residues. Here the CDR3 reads CSARVWQAASEQFF. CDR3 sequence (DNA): TGCAGTGCTAGAGTCTGGCAGGCAGCTAGTGAGCAGTTCTTC.

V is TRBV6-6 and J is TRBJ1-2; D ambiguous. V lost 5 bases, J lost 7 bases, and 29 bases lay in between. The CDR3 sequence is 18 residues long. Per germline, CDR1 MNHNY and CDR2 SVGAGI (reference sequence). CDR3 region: CASSPSPTSQPFYRGYTF. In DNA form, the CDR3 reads TGTGCCAGCAGTCCCTCGCCGACGTCGCAGCCTTTTTATCGTGGCTACACCTTC.